The T cell receptor (beta chain) described here comes from a study of graft-versus-host responses after intestinal transplantation. Overall study: Grafts that recipients had were multivisceral, liver-intestinal, or isolated intestinal transplants. Every recipient underwent anti-thymocyte globulin induction, then tacrolimus and steroids for approximately three years.

Overall study findings and caveats: Some GvH clones appeared in ileal mucosa or blood before recipient bone marrow.

The CDR3 is made up of 17 amino acids. V lost 3 bases, J lost 4 bases, and 19 bases lay in between. From germline, CDR1 is SGHVS and CDR2 FQNEAQ. Profiled with immunoSEQ multiplex PCR; TCRdb holds only in-frame clones, not every one. The profile shows approximately 40,000 clones, roughly nine tenths of them singletons. For this clone: Its antigen remains unidentified.

This chain links TRBV7-8 with TRBJ2-1; the D gene is possibly TRBD2 (6 bases). The sequence was collected from a human patient who received an intestinal transplant, so some T cells may come from the graft donor. The source was PBMCs, collected approximately 310 days after intestinal transplant. The CDR3 sequence: CASSFRPGLTTYNEQFF. CDR3 nucleotides: TGTGCCAGCAGCTTTCGGCCCGGACTAACCACTTACAATGAGCAGTTCTTC.